This entry lists 18 T cell receptor beta chains sequenced from one sample in a study of identical twins. One entry per CDR3 protein results from TCRdb running MiXCR on the 5' RACE reads. The profile shows approximately 600,000 distinct CDR3 sequences, 7% to 7.5% of them singletons. The sample was also reused in another study, on yellow fever vaccine responses in identical twins.

Sequenced sample: PBMCs. The receptors come from a woman aged 18-30 years in good health.

This clonotype has a count of ten or more. The V gene is TRBV12-3 or TRBV12-4, the J gene TRBJ2-7; no firm D call. The ends were cut back, 3 bases at V and 4 bases at J, with 19 bases in the middle. The CDR3 sequence is 16 residues long. The CDR3: CASSFREVAGSYEQYF. CDR3 nucleotide sequence: TGTGCCAGCAGTTTTAGAGAAGTCGCAGGAAGTTACGAGCAGTACTTC.

The chain recombines TRBV19 with TRBJ1-4; tentative D call: TRBD1 (6 bases). The germline V gene encodes CDR1 LNHDA and CDR2 SQIVND (reference sequence). This CDR3 region has 16 residues. V was cut by 7 bases and J by 1 base, with 16 bases left in between. This chain's CDR3 is CASTIRRGQTNEKLFF. CDR3 DNA: TGTGCCAGTACCATAAGGAGGGGACAAACTAATGAAAAACTGTTTTTT.

The V gene is TRBV7-8, the J gene TRBJ2-1; D might be TRBD1 (6 bases). CDR3 length: 17 residues. Deletions cut 1 base from V and 5 bases from J, with 18 bases between. Per germline, CDR1 SGHVS and CDR2 FQNEAQ. The CDR3 DNA reads TGTGCCAGCAGCTTAGACGACCCAGGGGCAACTGACAATGAGCAGTTCTTC. Its translation: CASSLDDPGATDNEQFF.

The table lists this clonotype with many counts. The V call is TRBV4-1, the J call TRBJ2-1; TRBD2 is a possible D gene (5 bases). Trimming shortened V by 1 base and J by 3 bases, and 19 bases separated the two germline ends. This CDR3 has 18 residues. Germline assignment: CDR1 MGHRA and CDR2 YSYEKL. Here the CDR3 DNA reads TGCGCCAGCAGCCAAGTAGTCCTAGCAGACGTCCTCTACAATGAGCAGTTCTTC. This translates into CASSQVVLADVLYNEQFF.

This clonotype was seen only a few times. The rearrangement uses TRBV20-1 and TRBJ1-3; D remains unclear. The CDR3 consists of 14 residues. The germline V gene has CDR1 DFQATT and CDR2 SNEGSKA (reference sequence). Trimming left V 3 bases short and J 1 base short, with 10 bases between. CDR3 region: CSASPLPSGNTIYF. CDR3 sequence (DNA): TGCAGTGCTAGCCCCTTACCATCTGGAAACACCATATATTTT.

In its sample, this clonotype was seen many times. The V gene is TRBV7-8, the J gene TRBJ2-1; the match to TRBD2 covers 11 bases. The germline V gene encodes CDR1 SGHVS and CDR2 FQNEAQ. The ends lost 1 base at V and 8 bases at J; junction bases unmatched: 7. The CDR3 has 16 amino acids. The CDR3 sequence: CASSLGVAGGGDEQFF. DNA for the CDR3: TGTGCCAGCAGCTTAGGAGTAGCGGGGGGGGGAGATGAGCAGTTCTTC.

The chain joins TRBV3-1 to TRBJ2-7; 12 bases map to TRBD2. CDR3 length: 18 residues. V dropped 4 bases and J dropped 12; count of bases not matched to a gene: 22. From germline, CDR1 is LGHDT and CDR2 YNNKEL (reference sequence). In DNA, the CDR3 is TGTGCCAGCAGCCCCGGACTAGCGGGGACCAAACTTAACAAAAGATTGTACGTC. Amino acids: CASSPGLAGTKLNKRLYV.

Many counts were recorded for this clonotype. The rearrangement uses TRBV5-1 and TRBJ2-1, with a weak D call TRBD2 (6 bases). V was clipped by 7 bases and J by 0 bases, with 11 bases between them. The CDR3 runs to 14 residues. CDR1 and CDR2 from the germline V gene are SGHRS and YFSETQ. The CDR3 DNA sequence: TGCGCCAGCCGGGACGGGAGCTCCTACAATGAGCAGTTCTTC. Its translation: CASRDGSSYNEQFF.

This clonotype was counted many times. The J gene is TRBJ2-3, the V gene TRBV12-3 or TRBV12-4; D is unclear. The CDR3 extends over 14 amino acids. V was clipped by 3 bases and J by 0 bases, with 7 bases between them. The CDR3 DNA sequence: TGTGCCAGCAGTTTTGTCGGGAGCACAGATACGCAGTATTTT. Residues: CASSFVGSTDTQYF.

This clonotype has only a few counts. The chain recombines TRBV6-1 with TRBJ1-5; unclear D gene. The germline V gene has CDR1 MNHNS and CDR2 SASEGT. V was shortened by 4 bases and J by 7 bases, with 11 bases between the two germline ends. CDR3 length: 13 amino acids. CDR3 DNA: TGTGCCAGCAGTGGAATCGGAGTCCAGCCCCAGCATTTT. Its translation is CASSGIGVQPQHF.

In this sample, this clonotype turned up many times. The chain employs TRBV7-8 and TRBJ2-5; tentative D call: TRBD1 (6 bases). The germline V and J ends were trimmed by 5 bases and 2 bases, with 12 bases remaining between them. Germline values: CDR1 SGHVS, CDR2 FQNEAQ. This CDR3 contains 14 residues. The CDR3: CASSLKGDQETQYF. For the CDR3, the DNA is TGTGCCAGCAGCCTAAAGGGGGATCAAGAGACCCAGTACTTC. The variable domain in full, completed from reference TRBV7-8 and TRBJ2-5, reads GAGVSQSPRYKVAKRGQDVALRCDPISGHVSLFWYQQALGQGPEFLTYFQNEAQLDKSGLPSDRFFAERPEGSVSTLKIQRTQQEDSAVYLCASSLKGDQETQYFGPGTRLLVL.

The V and J genes are TRBV5-1 and TRBJ2-3, with 10 bases that match TRBD2. From germline, CDR1 is SGHRS and CDR2 YFSETQ. Trimming removed 0 bases from V and 4 bases from J; junction bases left unmatched: 5. This CDR3 has 16 residues. The CDR3 region is CASSLAAAGGADTQYF. The CDR3 nucleotides read TGCGCCAGCAGCTTGGCCGCAGCGGGGGGGGCAGATACGCAGTATTTT. The variable domain in full, completed from reference TRBV5-1 and TRBJ2-3, reads KAGVTQTPRYLIKTRGQQVTLSCSPISGHRSVSWYQQTPGQGLQFLFEYFSETQRNKGNFPGRFSGRQFSNSRSEMNVSTLELGDSALYLCASSLAAAGGADTQYFGPGTRLTVL.

This clonotype was seen a few times. The V and J genes are TRBV2 and TRBJ2-5; 15 bases are a match to TRBD2. After removal of 6 bases from V and 5 bases from J, the junction contained 13 bases not matched to a gene. The CDR3 has 18 residues. Germline CDR1 reads SNHLY; CDR2 reads FYNNEI. The CDR3 nucleotides are TGTGCCAGCAGGAACGGACTAGCGGGAGGGCCCTCTTTGGAGACCCAGTACTTC. Protein sequence: CASRNGLAGGPSLETQYF.

This clonotype was detected many times. The CDR3 coding sequence is TGCGCCAGCAGCTTTCCTGCTAGCGGGAGGGATCTCTCCTACGAGCAGTACTTC. It is translated as CASSFPASGRDLSYEQYF. The rearrangement links TRBV5-1 to TRBJ2-7, with 12 bases identical to TRBD2. The CDR3 length is 18 residues. CDR1 is SGHRS and CDR2 is YFSETQ in the germline V gene. J lost 0 bases, V lost 2 bases, and 9 bases had no gene match.

The rearrangement uses TRBV7-7 and TRBJ2-3; the D gene could be TRBD1 or TRBD2 (5 bases each). V was clipped by 0 bases and J by 8 bases, with 9 bases between them. CDR1 SSHAT and CDR2 FNYEAQ come from the germline V gene (reference sequence). The CDR3 contains 13 residues. CDR3 sequence (DNA): TGTGCCAGCAGCTTAGCCAGGGAGCGTACGCAGTATTTT. Residues: CASSLARERTQYF. The entire variable domain, with the rest obtained from reference TRBV7-7 and TRBJ2-3, is as follows: GAGVSQSPRYKVTKRGQDVTLRCDPISSHATLYWYQQALGQGPEFLTYFNYEAQPDKSGLPSDRFSAERPEGSISTLTIQRTEQRDSAMYRCASSLARERTQYFGPGTRLTVL.

This clonotype showed up many times. The rearrangement joins TRBV27 to TRBJ2-5; no clear D gene. V gave up 5 bases and J gave up 1 base, with 11 bases separating them. The CDR3 extends over 14 amino acids. The germline gives CDR1 MNHEY, CDR2 SMNVEV (reference sequence). CDR3 nucleotide sequence: TGTGCCAGCAGTCCAAATGGCCCCCAAGAGACCCAGTACTTC. This gives the protein CASSPNGPQETQYF.

This clonotype showed up many times. The chain combines TRBV29-1 with TRBJ2-2; D is unclear. V was trimmed by 5 bases and J by 0 bases, leaving 10 bases between them. This CDR3 contains 14 residues. In germline, CDR1 is SQVTM, CDR2 ANQGSEA. The CDR3 nucleotides are TGCAGCGTTAGATGGTTCCCGAACACCGGGGAGCTGTTTTTT. It codes for CSVRWFPNTGELFF.

This clonotype was seen many times. The chain employs TRBV24-1 and TRBJ2-7; D ambiguous. Trimming left V 4 bases short and J 9 bases short, with 15 bases between. The V gene's germline CDR1 is KGHDR and CDR2 SFDVKD. The CDR3 has 13 residues. Here the CDR3 DNA reads TGTGCCACCAGTGACCAAGACGGTGCGGCGCAGTACTTC. This sequence encodes CATSDQDGAAQYF.